The text below deals with one T cell receptor (beta chain). Its antigen is still unknown. Repertoires were generated with immunoSEQ multiplex PCR, while TCRdb's copy carries only in-frame clones and drops some. The sample includes approximately 100,000 clones, 88% of them seen just once. This sample is drawn from a study of T cell responses to AZD1222 COVID-19 vaccine. Study-level findings and limits: Regions 160-218 and 743-854 dominated among vaccine-associated CD4 TCRs spanning spike. Reportedly, nearly half of unique spike TCRs recognized epitopes outside B.1.351/B.1.1.7 mutations.

Germline V gives CDR1 LGHDT, CDR2 YNNKEL (reference sequence). Trimming cost V 2 bases and J 5 bases; bases outside gene matches: 3. This CDR3 is 14 amino acids long. This TCR was sampled from an adult in good health. This specimen was peripheral blood, taken on day 0 of MenACWY control vaccination. The chain uses TRBV3-1 (or the pseudogene TRBV3-2) and TRBJ2-5, with TRBD2 matching over 9 bases. The CDR3 spells CASSQTGLAETQYF. The CDR3 region has the DNA TGTGCCAGCAGCCAAACAGGACTAGCGGAGACCCAGTACTTC.